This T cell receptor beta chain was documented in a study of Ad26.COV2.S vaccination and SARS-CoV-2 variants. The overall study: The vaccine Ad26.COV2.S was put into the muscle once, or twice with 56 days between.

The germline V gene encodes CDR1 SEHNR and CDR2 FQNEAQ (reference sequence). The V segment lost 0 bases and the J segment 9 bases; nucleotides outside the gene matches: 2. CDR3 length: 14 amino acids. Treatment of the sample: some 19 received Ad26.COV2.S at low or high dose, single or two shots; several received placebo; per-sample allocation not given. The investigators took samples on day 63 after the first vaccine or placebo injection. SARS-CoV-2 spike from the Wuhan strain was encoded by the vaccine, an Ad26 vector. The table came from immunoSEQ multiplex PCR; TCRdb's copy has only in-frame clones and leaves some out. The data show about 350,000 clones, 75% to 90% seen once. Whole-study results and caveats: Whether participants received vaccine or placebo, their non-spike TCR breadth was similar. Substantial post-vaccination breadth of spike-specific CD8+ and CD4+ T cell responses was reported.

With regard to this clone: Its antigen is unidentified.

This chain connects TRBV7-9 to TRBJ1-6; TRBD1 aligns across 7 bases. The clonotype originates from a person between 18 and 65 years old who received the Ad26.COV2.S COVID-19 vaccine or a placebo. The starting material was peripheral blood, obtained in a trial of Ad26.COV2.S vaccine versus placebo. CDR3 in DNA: TGTGCCAGCAGCTTAGCAGAGGGGGCTTCACCCCTCCACTTT. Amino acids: CASSLAEGASPLHF.